The table lists the clone carrying this T cell receptor (beta chain) with many counts. Its target is unknown. Each patient went into thyroid surgery without having received any treatment. This sample stems from a study of metastatic and nonmetastatic thyroid tumors. On the study more broadly: Repertoires from malignant and benign thyroid patients were compared across blood and tumor or nodule tissue.

Source study methods: In papillary thyroid cancer, a distant-metastasis classifier was built using CDR3 differences across clinicopathological groups. With MiXCR, TCRdb reprocessed the PCR reads. What appears here as the V and J calls and clone size reflects TCRdb's work, not the paper's. This sample has about 8,400 clones, with roughly 31% found just once. Findings of the study overall: Malignant thyroid tumors reportedly exceeded benign nodules significantly in TCR beta diversity, with the difference appearing in blood and tumor.

The CDR3 consists of 14 residues. CDR1 LGHDT and CDR2 YNNKEL come from the germline V gene (reference sequence). Unmatched junction bases numbered 9, after V lost 6 bases and J lost 7 bases. Sequencing was done on a sample of tumor tissue. The TCR originated in a female donor with papillary thyroid cancer or a benign thyroid nodule (not recorded which). Some clones in this sample may be carry-over from other donors' samples. The chain uses TRBV3-1 and TRBJ2-3; 8 bases map to TRBD2. CDR3 nucleotides: TGTGCCAGCAGTGATCTAGCGGGCCTTAATACGCAGTATTTT. The encoded protein is CASSDLAGLNTQYF.